Listed below are T cell receptor beta chains from one sample, sequenced in a study of T cell repertoires and HLA-DP antigens. The repertoire was sequenced with immunoSEQ multiplex PCR; TCRdb's copy has only in-frame clones and lacks some. The sample holds some 1,300 clones, less than 85% seen once. Source material: CD137- CD4+ T cells from cultured PBMCs. These receptors all stem from a man aged 55 to 69 in good health and CMV-seronegative. Both conserved end residues are trimmed from each CDR3. A clone size is listed for some rows: how often the clone was seen (once, few, many), or a class if it is expanded.

v_gene	j_gene	abundance	CDR3aa
TRBV6-6	-	-	ASSNEQY
TRBV6-6	TRBJ2-5	-	ASSYGGAAETQY
TRBV5-1	TRBJ2-2	-	ASSQGQGGTGELF
TRBV6-5	TRBJ2-1	large	ASSYAPGGYNEQF
TRBV7-2	TRBJ2-1	-	ASSLAPPPGNEQF
TRBV7-2	TRBJ2-3	few	ASSRGQGRDTQY
TRBV6-1	TRBJ2-1	few	ASTRTGAEQF
TRBV7-3	TRBJ2-5	-	ASSSKGLAGTSGETQY
TRBV27	TRBJ2-3	-	ASTRDGTDTQY
TRBV5-1	TRBJ2-3	-	ASSLPLKGLGTDTQY
TRBV6-1	TRBJ2-3	-	ASSVRVAGVVDTQY
TRBV11-1	TRBJ1-1	-	ASARGTEAF
TRBV5-1	TRBJ2-3	-	ASSFGTSTDTQY
TRBV13	TRBJ2-1	-	ASSPTSGGALHEQF
TRBV7-9	TRBJ2-1	medium-sized	ASSLALGAEQF
TRBV4-2	TRBJ2-1	-	ASSQEPADYNEQF
TRBV5-5	TRBJ1-1	-	ASSFDFTGYMNTEAF
TRBV7-2	TRBJ1-2	-	ASSFSGGEGYT
TRBV11-2	TRBJ2-5	-	ASSTGHSRETQY
TRBV30	TRBJ1-1	-	AWSPTDTEAF
TRBV5-1	TRBJ2-7	-	ASSLPEVGGLYEQY
TRBV7-2	TRBJ2-2	once	ASSFWGGELF